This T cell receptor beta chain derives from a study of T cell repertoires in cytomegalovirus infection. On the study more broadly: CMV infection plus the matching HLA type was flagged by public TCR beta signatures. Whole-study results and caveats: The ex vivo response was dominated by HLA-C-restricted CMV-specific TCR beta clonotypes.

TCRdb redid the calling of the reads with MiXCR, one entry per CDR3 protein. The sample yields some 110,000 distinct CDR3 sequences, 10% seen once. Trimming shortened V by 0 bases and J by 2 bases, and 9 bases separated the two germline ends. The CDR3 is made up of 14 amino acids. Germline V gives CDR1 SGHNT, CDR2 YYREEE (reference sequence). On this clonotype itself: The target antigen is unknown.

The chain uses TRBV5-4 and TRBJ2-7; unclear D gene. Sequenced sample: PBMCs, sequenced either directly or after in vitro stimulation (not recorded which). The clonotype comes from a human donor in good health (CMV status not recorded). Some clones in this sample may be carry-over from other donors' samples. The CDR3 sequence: CASSLGADAYEQYF. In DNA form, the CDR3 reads TGTGCCAGCAGCTTGGGGGCCGACGCCTACGAGCAGTACTTC.